Sequencing of this T cell receptor (beta chain) was carried out in a study of blood T cell repertoires in COVID-19 (dated by TCRdb to the early 2020s). Regarding the complete study: Samples from collaborators originated in the United States, Italy and Spain and spanned both the acute and convalescent phases of COVID-19. The prospective study material was composed of cDNA or gDNA derived from T cells, B-cell-depleted T cells, or PBMCs. The dataset comprised deeply sampled blood TCRbeta repertoires from subjects exposed to, actively infected with, or recovered from COVID-19. The repertoires were made available in a free public database intended to serve as a resource for research on the immune response to SARS-CoV-2. The samples were drawn from the first 160 participants of the ongoing ImmuneRACE study and from 950 to 1,500 subjects provided by 6 global collaborators. The sample metadata nearly always contained a de-identified subject ID, COVID-19 status, age in years and sex. HLA class I and class II types, where available, came from metadata supplied by the sample provider rather than from assay-based typing. Broad study findings and their caveats: The amount of clinical and demographic metadata varied by source and participant and was provided uncurated.

Taken from the germline V gene, the CDR1 and CDR2 loops are SGDLS and YYNGEE. Inclusive of the bounding cysteine and phenylalanine, the CDR3 is 15 residues long. Only the CDR3 region is kept as DNA, spanning 45 bases read in frame from base 1. V loses 6 bases at its end and J loses 4 bases; junction bases beyond the gene matches: 10. Each collaborating institution followed its own protocols to collect whole blood in K2EDTA tubes. For TCRbeta analysis, collaborators shipped samples as frozen whole blood, isolated PBMCs, or DNA extracted from either of those sample types. A note on this clone: Its antigen is unknown. Qualities for individual bases were not recorded, and no much larger clone is one base off.

TCRbeta CDR3 regions were amplified from genomic DNA by means of the immunoSEQ Assay, a bias-controlled multiplex PCR. The original methods were these. The number of nucleated cells in each sample was estimated from the amplification of reference gene primers within the assay. To quantify the absolute abundance of each unique TCRbeta CDR3 rearrangement, sequence reads were collapsed and filtered. Productive Simpson clonality was computed per sample as the square root of Simpson's diversity index over productive rearrangements. TCRdb provides this immuneACCESS table in a form limited to in-frame rearrangements. Some clones are lacking; in checked studies, under half of them reflect an unresolved V gene, and why the rest are absent is not known. V and J calls and clone size are copied from that table; D and trimming were computed from the DNA. The sample table contains 95,000 to 150,000 clones; only one count was recorded for 75% to 90% of them. 25% to 35% of the sample goes to the ten largest clones.

The sample comprised peripheral blood. The sequence came from a woman in her seventies with acute or convalescent COVID-19. The chain employs TRBV9 and TRBJ2-1; 7 of the junction bases match TRBD1. Here the CDR3 is given as CASNESPGQYNEQFF. The nucleotides are TGTGCCAGCAACGAATCTCCGGGACAGTACAATGAGCAGTTCTTC.